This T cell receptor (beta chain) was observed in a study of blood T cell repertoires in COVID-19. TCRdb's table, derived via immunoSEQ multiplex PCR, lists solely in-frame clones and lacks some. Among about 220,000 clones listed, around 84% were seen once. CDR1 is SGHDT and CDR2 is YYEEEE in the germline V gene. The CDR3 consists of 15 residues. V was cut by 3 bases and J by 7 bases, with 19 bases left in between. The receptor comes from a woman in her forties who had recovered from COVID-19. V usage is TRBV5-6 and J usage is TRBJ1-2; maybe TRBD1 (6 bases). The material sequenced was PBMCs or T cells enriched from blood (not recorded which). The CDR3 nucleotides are TGTGCCAGCAGCTCCCAAACGGGGGGCGCGCTTGGCTACACCTTC. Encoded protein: CASSSQTGGALGYTF.